This T cell receptor beta chain originates from a study of control samples from healthy donors and cancer patients. V was clipped by 0 bases and J by 0 bases, with 8 bases between them. There are 15 residues in the CDR3. Germline V gene sequence: CDR1 GTSNPN, CDR2 SVGIG (reference sequence). Sequencing was performed with immunoSEQ multiplex PCR; in TCRdb, only in-frame clones are kept and a portion is missing. This table has over 85,000 clones, around 90% appearing once. Sequencing was performed on PBMCs. The receptor was isolated from a woman between 45 and 65 years old with colorectal cancer. V is TRBV30 and J is TRBJ2-2, with D unresolved. CDR3: CAWSVPRPNTGELFF. As DNA, the CDR3 is TGTGCCTGGAGTGTCCCTCGCCCGAACACCGGGGAGCTGTTTTTT.